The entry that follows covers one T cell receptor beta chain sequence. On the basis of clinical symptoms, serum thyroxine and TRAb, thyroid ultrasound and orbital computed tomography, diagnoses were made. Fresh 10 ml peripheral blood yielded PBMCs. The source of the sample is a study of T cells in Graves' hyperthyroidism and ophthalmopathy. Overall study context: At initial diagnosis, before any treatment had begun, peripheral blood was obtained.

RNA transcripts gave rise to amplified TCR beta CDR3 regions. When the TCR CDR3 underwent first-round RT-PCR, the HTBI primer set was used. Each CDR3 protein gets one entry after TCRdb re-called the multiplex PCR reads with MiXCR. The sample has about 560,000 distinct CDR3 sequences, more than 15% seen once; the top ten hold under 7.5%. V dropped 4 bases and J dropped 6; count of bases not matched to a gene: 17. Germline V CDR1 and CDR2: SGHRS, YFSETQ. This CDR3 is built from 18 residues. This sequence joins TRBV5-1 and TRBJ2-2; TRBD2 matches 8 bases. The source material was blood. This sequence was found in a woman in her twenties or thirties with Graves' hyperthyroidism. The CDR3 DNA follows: TGCGCCAGCAGCCCCGGGCGTTTGGCGGGAGGTATGCCCGGGGAGCTGTTTTTT. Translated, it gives CASSPGRLAGGMPGELFF.